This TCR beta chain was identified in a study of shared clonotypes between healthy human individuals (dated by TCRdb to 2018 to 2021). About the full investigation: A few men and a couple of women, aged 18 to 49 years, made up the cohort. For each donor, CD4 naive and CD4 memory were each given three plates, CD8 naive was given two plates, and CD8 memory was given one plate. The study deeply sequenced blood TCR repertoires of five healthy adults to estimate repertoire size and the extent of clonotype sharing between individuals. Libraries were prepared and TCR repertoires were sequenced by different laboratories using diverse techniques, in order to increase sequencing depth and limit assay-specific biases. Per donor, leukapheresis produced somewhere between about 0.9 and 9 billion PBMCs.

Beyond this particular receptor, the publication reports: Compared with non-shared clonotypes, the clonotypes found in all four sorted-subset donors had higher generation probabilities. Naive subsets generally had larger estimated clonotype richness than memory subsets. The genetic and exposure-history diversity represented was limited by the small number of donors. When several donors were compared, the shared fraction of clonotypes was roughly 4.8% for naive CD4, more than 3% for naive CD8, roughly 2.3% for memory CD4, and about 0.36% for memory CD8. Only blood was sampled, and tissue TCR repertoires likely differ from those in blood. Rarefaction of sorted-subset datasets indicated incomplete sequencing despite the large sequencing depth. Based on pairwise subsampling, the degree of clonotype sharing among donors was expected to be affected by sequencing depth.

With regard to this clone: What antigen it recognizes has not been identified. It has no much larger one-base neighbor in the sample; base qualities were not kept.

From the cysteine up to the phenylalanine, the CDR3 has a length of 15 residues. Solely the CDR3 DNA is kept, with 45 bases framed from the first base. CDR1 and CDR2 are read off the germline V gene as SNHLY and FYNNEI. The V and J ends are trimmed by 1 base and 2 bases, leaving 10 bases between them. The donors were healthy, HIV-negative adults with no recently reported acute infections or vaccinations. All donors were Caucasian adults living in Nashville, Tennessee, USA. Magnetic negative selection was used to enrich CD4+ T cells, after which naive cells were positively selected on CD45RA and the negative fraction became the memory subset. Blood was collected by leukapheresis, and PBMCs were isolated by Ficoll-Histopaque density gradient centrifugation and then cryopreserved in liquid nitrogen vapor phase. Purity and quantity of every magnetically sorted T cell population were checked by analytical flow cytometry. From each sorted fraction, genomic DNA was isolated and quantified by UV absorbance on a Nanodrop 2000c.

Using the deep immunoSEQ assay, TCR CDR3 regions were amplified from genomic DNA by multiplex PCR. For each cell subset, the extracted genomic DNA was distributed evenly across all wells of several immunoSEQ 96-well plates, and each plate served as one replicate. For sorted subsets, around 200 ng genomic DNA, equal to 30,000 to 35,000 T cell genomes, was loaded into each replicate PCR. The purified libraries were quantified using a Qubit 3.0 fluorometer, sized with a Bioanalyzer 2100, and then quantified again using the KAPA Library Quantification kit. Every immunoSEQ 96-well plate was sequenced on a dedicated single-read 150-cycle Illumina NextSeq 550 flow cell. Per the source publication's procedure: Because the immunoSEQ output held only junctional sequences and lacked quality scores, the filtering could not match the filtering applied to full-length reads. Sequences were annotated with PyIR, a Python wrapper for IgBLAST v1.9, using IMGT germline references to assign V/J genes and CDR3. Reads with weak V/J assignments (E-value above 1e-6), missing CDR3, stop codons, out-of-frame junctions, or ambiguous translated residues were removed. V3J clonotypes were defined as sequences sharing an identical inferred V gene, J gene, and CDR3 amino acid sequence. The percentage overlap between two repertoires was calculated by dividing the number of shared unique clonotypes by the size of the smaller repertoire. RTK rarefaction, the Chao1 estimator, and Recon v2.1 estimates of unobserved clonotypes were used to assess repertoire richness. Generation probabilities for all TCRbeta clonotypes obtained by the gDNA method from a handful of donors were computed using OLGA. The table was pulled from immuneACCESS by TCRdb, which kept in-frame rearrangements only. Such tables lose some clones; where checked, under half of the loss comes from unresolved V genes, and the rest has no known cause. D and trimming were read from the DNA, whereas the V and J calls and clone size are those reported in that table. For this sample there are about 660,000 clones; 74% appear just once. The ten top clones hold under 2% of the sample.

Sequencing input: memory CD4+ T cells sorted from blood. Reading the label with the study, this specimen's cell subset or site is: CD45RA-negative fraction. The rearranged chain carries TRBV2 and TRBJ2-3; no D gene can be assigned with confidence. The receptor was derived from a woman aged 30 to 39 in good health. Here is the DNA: TGTGCCAGCAGTGAAGGCGGTAGGGTCACAGATACGCAGTATTTT. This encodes CASSEGGRVTDTQYF.